This T cell receptor (beta chain) came from a study of vaccination effects on CD4 cells after COVID-19. Study information: Each well held two million PBMC cultured with about 10 ug/ml peptides and approximately 11 IU/ml IL-2.

Culture lasted around eleven days before CD4+ T cell isolation. Participants got two doses of BNT162b2 or mRNA-1273 vaccine. Half-medium replacement with IL-2 medium occurred on days 3 and 7. Some clones are missing from TCRdb's copy, which holds only in-frame ones; the method was immunoSEQ multiplex PCR. Among just over 55,000 clones, less than 80% were seen once, and the ten largest hold about 4.5%. This CDR3 comprises 14 residues. CDR1 and CDR2 (germline): SGHRS, YFSETQ. Trimming cost V 4 bases and J 3 bases, with 11 bases left between them. Study-level points and caveats: There were few convalescent patients in the study and no early post-infection timepoints. Clones that were induced by infection or by vaccine showed marked contraction late after vaccination.

This clone was seen a handful of times. The antigen is unknown. The chain is built from TRBV5-1 and TRBJ1-3; possible D gene TRBD1, 5 bases. The sequence was collected from a human donor who received a COVID-19 vaccine. The material sequenced was CD4+ T cells from PBMCs cultured without peptide, taken after COVID-19 vaccination. The chain's CDR3 is CASSQRGLGNTIYF. In DNA form, the CDR3 reads TGCGCCAGCAGCCAAAGGGGTCTTGGAAACACCATATATTTT.